One sample yielded the 9 T cell receptor beta chains listed below, sequenced in a study of blood T cell repertoires in COVID-19. Sequenced by immunoSEQ multiplex PCR; TCRdb stores in-frame clones only, minus some. Among approximately 380,000 clones listed, roughly 91% were seen once. The sample consisted of PBMCs or T cells enriched from blood (not recorded which). Receptors were obtained from a young woman who had recovered from COVID-19.

The chain couples TRBV30 to TRBJ1-1; D might be TRBD1 (5 bases). V gave up 2 bases and J gave up 1 base, with 8 bases separating them. This CDR3 spans 13 amino acids. Germline CDR1 GTSNPN, CDR2 SVGIG (reference sequence). DNA of the CDR3: TGTGCCTGGAGTCCTCAGGGGAACACTGAAGCTTTCTTT. Its translation: CAWSPQGNTEAFF.

V usage is TRBV7-8 and J usage is TRBJ1-2; possibly TRBD1 for D (6 bases). Trimming left V 6 bases short and J 2 bases short, with 10 bases between. Germline loops: CDR1 SGHVS, CDR2 FQNEAQ. The CDR3 contains 13 residues. CDR3 bases: TGTGCCAGCAGTTTTGACAGGAACTATGGCTACACCTTC. Its translation is CASSFDRNYGYTF.

The CDR3 nucleotides are TGCGCCAGCAGCCAAGGTCCCAGGGTTAGGGGGACTGAAGCTTTCTTT. Its translation is CASSQGPRVRGTEAFF. The chain is built from TRBV4-3 and TRBJ1-1, with D tentatively TRBD1 (6 bases). The V end lost 1 base, the J end lost 5 bases, and 17 bases lay between the germline ends. From germline, CDR1 is LGHNA and CDR2 YSLEER. The CDR3 runs to 16 residues.

This clone appeared a single time. The CDR3 nucleotides read TGTGCCACCAAGGACGGGGATAATTCACCCCTCCACTTT. Its translation is CATKDGDNSPLHF. V and J are TRBV24-1 and TRBJ1-6; D remains unclear. V was clipped by 8 bases and J by 5 bases, with 9 bases between them. The CDR3 has 13 residues. CDR1 KGHDR and CDR2 SFDVKD come from the germline V gene.

V gene TRBV9 combines with J gene TRBJ1-6; 9 nucleotides line up with TRBD1. V shed 1 base, J shed 8 bases, and the junction held 7 bases outside the gene matches. Germline V gene lookup returns CDR1 SGDLS and CDR2 YYNGEE. CDR3 size: 16 residues. The CDR3 region has the DNA TGTGCCAGCAGCGTAACCCTACAGGGGGCAGATTCACCCCTCCACTTT. As protein: CASSVTLQGADSPLHF.

In its sample, this clone was seen once. The V call is TRBV27, the J call TRBJ1-1, with a possible D match to TRBD1 (6 bases). The CDR3 length is 14 residues. V was trimmed by 5 bases and J by 0 bases, leaving 10 bases between them. Germline V CDR1 and CDR2: MNHEY, SMNVEV (reference sequence). The CDR3: CASSVTGMNTEAFF. CDR3 nucleotide sequence: TGTGCCAGCAGTGTGACAGGTATGAACACTGAAGCTTTCTTT.

The chain recombines TRBV18 with TRBJ2-3; no clear D. The CDR3 is 15 residues long. The V gene lost 4 bases and the J gene lost 1 base, with 12 bases spanning the gap. Germline loops: CDR1 KGHSH, CDR2 LQKENI. The chain's CDR3 is CASSQERLGTDTQYF. The CDR3 nucleotides read TGTGCCAGCTCACAGGAGAGATTAGGCACAGATACGCAGTATTTT.

A single count supports this clone. J is TRBJ1-2 and V is TRBV12-3 or TRBV12-4, with D maybe TRBD1 (5 bases). V dropped 4 bases and J dropped 4 bases, with 10 bases sitting between them. This CDR3 region has 13 residues. CDR3 residues: CASSSLDSYGYTF. The CDR3 DNA reads TGTGCCAGCAGTTCATTAGACAGCTATGGCTACACCTTC.

The CDR3 sequence is CATSRGTVAKNIQYF. CDR3 DNA sequence: TGTGCCACCAGCAGAGGAACAGTAGCCAAAAACATTCAGTACTTC. This chain links TRBV15 with TRBJ2-4, with no clear D. CDR3 length: 15 residues. Germline CDR1 LNHNV, CDR2 YYDKDF (reference sequence). Trimming took off 1 base at V and 0 bases at J, with 7 bases between the two ends.